The rows below give T cell receptor beta chains drawn from one sample of a study of CD8 T cells in ankylosing spondylitis. One entry per CDR3 protein, called by TCRdb with MiXCR from the 5' RACE reads. This sample has roughly 130,000 distinct CDR3 sequences, with roughly 6.6% found just once. Sequenced sample: blood, either unsorted or a sorted T cell fraction (not recorded which). These receptors came from a male donor with ankylosing spondylitis or in good health (not recorded which). Each CDR3 is given with its conserved first and last residue. A D gene is named only where the DNA matches it firmly. Expanded clones get a size class; other rows say once, few or many, or leave the size out.

many | TRBJ2-7 | - | TRBV12-3/TRBV12-4 | TGTGCCAGCAGTTTCTTTCCCCGGGGGTGGGAGCAGTACTTC | CASSFFPRGWEQYF
few | TRBJ1-1 | - | TRBV7-3 | TGTGCCAGCAGCTTAAGTCCCGGGTACACTGAAGCTTTCTTT | CASSLSPGYTEAFF
many | TRBJ2-5 | - | TRBV29-1 | TGCAGCGTTGGACAAGACTCTTGGGAGACCCAGTACTTC | CSVGQDSWETQYF
many | TRBJ2-1 | TRBD2 | TRBV6-2/TRBV6-3 | TGTGCCAGCAGAAGAAGGACTAGCGGGAGTCCCCACAATGAGCAGTTCTTC | CASRRRTSGSPHNEQFF
many | TRBJ1-2 | - | TRBV20-1 | TGCAGTGCTAGAGTTTCGGGCAGCTCTAACTATGGCTACACCTTC | CSARVSGSSNYGYTF
- | TRBJ1-1 | - | TRBV7-7 | TGTGCCAGCAGCGCTCTCGAAGCTTTCTTT | CASSALEAFF
many | TRBJ1-4 | TRBD1 | TRBV6-1 | TGTGCCAGCAGCTCGAAGGCCCCGGGACAGGTGATCCGTCAAGTTGAAAAACTGTTTTTT | CASSSKAPGQVIRQVEKLFF
many | TRBJ2-7 | - | TRBV5-6 | TGTGCCAGCAGCTTGGTGAGGGACGGGCACAACGAGCAGTACTTC | CASSLVRDGHNEQYF
- | TRBJ1-2 | - | TRBV20-1 | TGCAGTGCCAGAGTGGGATCTAACTATGGCTACACCTTC | CSARVGSNYGYTF
many | TRBJ2-2 | - | TRBV5-1 | TGCGCCAGCAGCTTGGTGGGAGGACAGGCGAACACCGGGGAGCTGTTTTTT | CASSLVGGQANTGELFF
many | TRBJ1-1 | TRBD1 | TRBV7-9 | TGTGCCAGCAGCTGGGTACAGGGGTCGCGAGCTTTCTTT | CASSWVQGSRAFF
many | TRBJ2-1 | TRBD2 | TRBV29-1 | TGCAGCGTTGAAGGGGAGGCGGGAGAAGAGCAGTTCTTC | CSVEGEAGEEQFF
many | TRBJ1-1 | - | TRBV19 | TGTGCCAGTAGTTCGAGCTATAACACTGAAGCTTTCTTT | CASSSSYNTEAFF
many | TRBJ1-5 | - | TRBV24-1 | TGTGCCACCAGTGGAGGGGGGAATCAGCCCCAGCATTTT | CATSGGGNQPQHF
many | TRBJ2-2 | - | TRBV5-1 | TGCGCCAGCAGCTTGGCCGGTGTGAGAGGCACCGGGGAGCTGTTTTTT | CASSLAGVRGTGELFF
- | TRBJ2-6 | - | TRBV12-3/TRBV12-4 | TGTGCCAGCAGTTTAGGGGGAGCCGGGGCCAACGTCCTGACTTTC | CASSLGGAGANVLTF
- | TRBJ1-4 | - | TRBV5-1 | TGCGCCAGCAGCTTGGGGTCGACAACTAATGAAAAACTGTTTTTT | CASSLGSTTNEKLFF
many | TRBJ2-7 | - | TRBV3-1 | TGTGCCAGCAGCCCCTCCATGGGCGAGCAGTACTTC | CASSPSMGEQYF
many | TRBJ1-4 | TRBD1 | TRBV28 | TGTGCCAGCGGGAAACAGGGGGCCTGGGAAAAACTGTTTTTT | CASGKQGAWEKLFF
many | TRBJ2-7 | TRBD1 | TRBV19 | TGTGCCAGTAGTATAAGGACAGGAGTCTCCTACGAGCAGTACTTC | CASSIRTGVSYEQYF
many | TRBJ2-4 | - | TRBV9 | TGTGCCAGCAGCGTAGCGCCGGGGCTAGCCAAAAACATTCAGTACTTC | CASSVAPGLAKNIQYF
many | TRBJ1-3 | TRBD1 | TRBV12-3/TRBV12-4 | TGTGCCAGCAGCTACAGGGGTCGTGGAAACACCATATATTTT | CASSYRGRGNTIYF
many | TRBJ2-5 | TRBD1 | TRBV30 | TGTGCCTGGGACGACAGGGGTCGAGAGACCCAGTACTTC | CAWDDRGRETQYF
many | TRBJ2-2 | - | TRBV11-1 | TGTGCCAGCAGCTCCCCTCCAGCCGGGGAGCTGTTTTTT | CASSSPPAGELFF
many | TRBJ2-7 | - | TRBV5-1 | TGCGCCAGCGCGGGGAGTAGCAGCTACGAGCAGTACTTC | CASAGSSSYEQYF
many | TRBJ1-5 | TRBD1 | TRBV20-1 | TGCAGTGCGGGACAGGGATATAGCAATCAGCCCCAGCATTTT | CSAGQGYSNQPQHF
many | TRBJ2-7 | TRBD2 | TRBV20-1 | TGCAGTGCATCTGGACTAGCGGAGGGGTACGAGCAGTACTTC | CSASGLAEGYEQYF
- | TRBJ2-7 | - | TRBV7-9 | TGTGCCATGAGCCCTGGACAGCATTACGAGCAGTACTTC | CAMSPGQHYEQYF
many | TRBJ1-2 | TRBD1 | TRBV20-1 | TGCAGTGCGGGGGACAGCCTCTATGGCTACACCTTC | CSAGDSLYGYTF
many | TRBJ1-2 | - | TRBV6-2/TRBV6-3 | TGTGCCAGCAGCCCCAGGACTAACTATGGCTACACCTTC | CASSPRTNYGYTF
few | TRBJ2-7 | - | TRBV5-1 | TGCGCCAGCAGCAGGACGGCATCCTCCTACGAGCAGTACTTC | CASSRTASSYEQYF
- | TRBJ2-1 | TRBD1 | TRBV14 | TGTGCCAGCAGCCTACTGGGACAGGGGGCCGGTGAGCAGTTCTTC | CASSLLGQGAGEQFF
- | TRBJ2-4 | - | TRBV20-1 | TGCAGTGTCCCCGGGTTGGGGGGTAAAAACATTCAGTACTTC | CSVPGLGGKNIQYF
many | TRBJ1-5 | - | TRBV18 | TGTGCCAGCTCACTAGCCGGGCCTCCAACTTGGGGCTATCAGCCCCAGCATTTT | CASSLAGPPTWGYQPQHF
many | TRBJ2-7 | TRBD2 | TRBV5-1 | TGCGCCAGCAGCGAGACTAGCGCCGCCTACGAGCAGTACTTC | CASSETSAAYEQYF
many | TRBJ2-2 | - | TRBV27 | TGTGCCAGCAGTTTAGGTCGGGGTAGTGTGAACACCGGGGAGCTGTTTTTT | CASSLGRGSVNTGELFF
many | TRBJ2-2 | - | TRBV5-1 | TGCGCCAGCAGCTTGGTTACGGCAGGGAACACCGGGGAGCTGTTTTTT | CASSLVTAGNTGELFF
many | TRBJ2-1 | - | TRBV12-3/TRBV12-4 | TGTGCCAGCAGTTTTTTCGCCGGGGGTGGCAATGAGCAGTTCTTC | CASSFFAGGGNEQFF
many | TRBJ2-1 | TRBD2 | TRBV20-1 | TGCAGTGCTGGGGGCTGGCGGGGGGACAACAATGAGCAGTTCTTC | CSAGGWRGDNNEQFF
- | TRBJ2-2 | - | TRBV3-1 | TGTGCCAGCAGCCAAAGACAATCAGGGGACGCCGGGGAGCTGTTTTTT | CASSQRQSGDAGELFF
many | TRBJ2-5 | - | TRBV30 | TGTGCCTGGAGTCGGCGGGAGACCCAGTACTTC | CAWSRRETQYF
many | TRBJ2-5 | TRBD2 | TRBV6-5 | TGTGCCAGCAGTTACTCAGGTCTAACTAGCGGGATTCAAGAGACCCAGTACTTC | CASSYSGLTSGIQETQYF
many | TRBJ2-1 | - | TRBV29-1 | TGCAGCGTTGAAGGGGGGCTAGTTCAATACAATGAGCAGTTCTTC | CSVEGGLVQYNEQFF
many | TRBJ2-1 | TRBD2 | TRBV24-1 | TGTGCCACCAGTGCGCGCGGGAGTAAGGGGAATGAGCAGTTCTTC | CATSARGSKGNEQFF
many | TRBJ1-1 | - | TRBV7-2 | TGTGCCAGCAGCTTAGTCCGGCAGGATCGGGCTTTCTTT | CASSLVRQDRAFF
many | TRBJ2-2 | TRBD2 | TRBV5-1 | TGCGCCAGCAGCTTACGGGGACTAGGTGCCGGGGAGCTGTTTTTT | CASSLRGLGAGELFF
many | TRBJ2-3 | TRBD2 | TRBV9 | TGTGCCAGCAGCGTGGGCGGGAGTCCAGCAGATACGCAGTATTTT | CASSVGGSPADTQYF
many | TRBJ2-7 | - | TRBV7-9 | TGTGCCAGCAGTCAAAGTTGGGCAGGGACGGGCTACGAGCAGTACTTC | CASSQSWAGTGYEQYF
many | TRBJ2-1 | TRBD1 | TRBV5-1 | TGCGCCAGCAGCTCGATTCAGGGGGCCTACAATGAGCAGTTCTTC | CASSSIQGAYNEQFF
few | TRBJ2-1 | TRBD2 | TRBV3-1 | TGTGCCAGCAGCCAAGAAGGCGGCCGCGGGAGTGGGAATGAGCAGTTCTTC | CASSQEGGRGSGNEQFF
many | TRBJ1-2 | - | TRBV20-1 | TGCAGTGCTACGCATCCTCTCCCGGGCTATGGCTACACCTTC | CSATHPLPGYGYTF
many | TRBJ2-2 | TRBD2 | TRBV29-1 | TGCAGCGTGGGGACTAGCGCCAACACCGGGGAGCTGTTTTTT | CSVGTSANTGELFF
many | TRBJ1-5 | - | TRBV3-1 | TGTGCCAGCAGCCAAAGAAGCAATCAGCCCCAGCATTTT | CASSQRSNQPQHF
many | TRBJ2-1 | - | TRBV6-2/TRBV6-3 | TGTGCCAGCAGACCTCAAGGTAATGAGCAGTTCTTC | CASRPQGNEQFF
many | TRBJ2-4 | TRBD2 | TRBV20-1 | TGCAGTGCTCCTCCGGGACTAGCGGGAGGGGACATTCAGTACTTC | CSAPPGLAGGDIQYF
many | TRBJ2-5 | - | TRBV7-2 | TGTGCCAGCAGCACATACTTGCGAGAGACCCAGTACTTC | CASSTYLRETQYF
many | TRBJ2-4 | - | TRBV20-1 | TGCAGTGCTAGAGCGATCTACCCCAAAAACATTCAGTACTTC | CSARAIYPKNIQYF